The 18 T cell receptor beta chains reported below all come from one sample, sequenced in a study of cytomegalovirus exposure and HLA in healthy donors. Vbeta (60) and Jbeta (13) primers were used in the PCR. Here immunoSEQ multiplex PCR was the method, and the copy in TCRdb shows in-frame clones only, minus some. The repertoire includes roughly 140,000 clones, roughly 85% of them detected once, and about 2.1% sits in the top ten. The sample comprised PBMCs. All receptors come from a young woman in good health and CMV-seronegative.

This chain links TRBV9 with TRBJ2-1, with 8 bases lining up with TRBD2. The germline V gene has CDR1 SGDLS and CDR2 YYNGEE. V shed 2 bases and J 4 bases; nucleotides not matched to a gene: 11. The CDR3 runs 17 residues. In DNA, the CDR3 is TGTGCCAGCAGCGTTAATCCGTGGCGGGGGGATTACAATGAGCAGTTCTTC. Translation: CASSVNPWRGDYNEQFF.

For the CDR3, the DNA is TGTGCCAGCAGCTCCGGAAACATTCAGTACTTC. It yields the protein CASSSGNIQYF. The chain employs TRBV2 and TRBJ2-4, with unresolved D. V was clipped by 6 bases and J by 6 bases, with 6 bases between them. The germline V gene has CDR1 SNHLY and CDR2 FYNNEI. The CDR3 covers 11 residues. The variable domain in full, completed from reference TRBV2 and TRBJ2-4, reads EPEVTQTPSHQVTQMGQEVILRCVPISNHLYFYWYRQILGQKVEFLVSFYNNEISEKSEIFDDQFSVERPDGSNFTLKIRSTKLEDSAMYFCASSSGNIQYFGAGTRLSVL.

The chain combines TRBV28 with TRBJ2-5, with D perhaps matching TRBD1 (8 bases). The V gene lost 3 bases and the J gene lost 5 bases, with 19 bases spanning the gap. Germline-derived CDR1 and CDR2 are MDHEN and SYDVKM. This CDR3 region has 16 residues. This chain's CDR3 is CASSFSGGQAGETQYF. The CDR3 DNA reads TGTGCCAGCAGTTTTTCGGGGGGACAGGCTGGTGAGACCCAGTACTTC.

V usage is TRBV28 and J usage is TRBJ2-5; 7 nucleotides line up with TRBD1. From germline, CDR1 is MDHEN and CDR2 SYDVKM. The CDR3 totals 17 residues. V trimming: 7 bases; J trimming: 5 bases; junction bases outside the gene matches: 19. CDR3 sequence: CASTVGGAYTMAETQYF. The CDR3 nucleotides read TGTGCCAGCACAGTAGGGGGCGCCTATACGATGGCGGAGACCCAGTACTTC.

The rearrangement links TRBV30 to TRBJ1-3; D not resolved. Trimming removed 4 bases at V and 7 bases at J, with 14 bases between. Germline values: CDR1 GTSNPN, CDR2 SVGIG (reference sequence). The length of the CDR3 is 13 residues. CDR3 coding DNA: TGTGCCTGGAATACAGCCGCTGCCAACACCATATATTTT. Translated, it gives CAWNTAAANTIYF.

This chain connects TRBV10-3 to TRBJ1-5, with 7 nucleotides matching TRBD1. V lost 6 bases, J lost 0 bases, and 11 bases stayed unmatched. This CDR3 contains 17 residues. Looked up from germline, CDR1 is ENHRY and CDR2 is SYGVKD. CDR3 amino acids: CAIRGQWRAYSNQPQHF. The CDR3 region has the DNA TGTGCCATCAGGGGACAGTGGAGGGCTTATAGCAATCAGCCCCAGCATTTT.

The chain is built from TRBV5-1 and TRBJ2-7; D is possibly TRBD2 (6 bases). This CDR3 is built from 15 residues. Germline V gene sequence: CDR1 SGHRS, CDR2 YFSETQ. CDR3 in DNA: TGCGCTAATTTTGGCGCGGGATTTAGACCGGGGGAGCAGTACTTC. Translated, it gives CANFGAGFRPGEQYF.

J is TRBJ2-5 and V is TRBV2, with 10 bases lining up with TRBD2. The CDR3 has 16 amino acids. The V segment lost 4 bases and the J segment 7 bases; nucleotides outside the gene matches: 12. The germline gives CDR1 SNHLY, CDR2 FYNNEI. This chain's CDR3 is CASSVEALAGSGTQYF. For the CDR3, the DNA is TGTGCCAGCAGTGTGGAGGCACTAGCGGGGTCGGGGACCCAGTACTTC.

The rearrangement uses TRBV28 and TRBJ2-5; TRBD2 is a possible D gene (6 bases). The DNA end favors TRBJ2-7, so the J call may be wrong. This CDR3 has 14 residues. In germline, CDR1 is MDHEN, CDR2 SYDVKM. The CDR3 DNA follows: TGTGCCAGCAGGGGACTGAGGATTTTATACGAGCAGTACTTC. Translating gives CASRGLRILYEQYF.

The CDR3 loop is CASSLESGGYQPQHF. The CDR3, as DNA: TGCGCCAGCAGCTTGGAGTCAGGGGGCTATCAGCCCCAGCATTTT. The genes are TRBV5-1 and TRBJ1-5; 8 positions agree with TRBD1. The junction had 4 bases not matched to a gene; V was cut back by 0 bases and J by 5 bases. From germline, CDR1 is SGHRS and CDR2 YFSETQ. This CDR3 is 15 amino acids long.

This clone was seen just once. The J gene is TRBJ2-2, the V gene TRBV5-6, with a possible D match to TRBD2 (5 bases). The germline V and J ends were trimmed by 2 bases and 7 bases, with 27 bases remaining between them. The germline V gene encodes CDR1 SGHDT and CDR2 YYEEEE. The CDR3 is 19 amino acids. CDR3 sequence (DNA): TGTGCCAGCAGCTTATTTTCCGGGGATTCCCGCCGCATTGGCGGGGAGCTGTTTTTT. It specifies CASSLFSGDSRRIGGELFF.

The chain uses TRBV2 and TRBJ2-7; unclear D gene. Trimming removed 4 bases at V and 3 bases at J, with 7 bases between. CDR3 size: 12 residues. Germline CDR1 reads SNHLY; CDR2 reads FYNNEI. Here the CDR3 reads CASSVEVYEQYF. The CDR3 nucleotides are TGTGCCAGCAGTGTCGAGGTCTACGAGCAGTACTTC.

There are a few counts of this clone. The rearrangement links TRBV6-1 to TRBJ2-3, with 7 nucleotides matching TRBD2. J was trimmed by 2 bases and V by 4 bases; bases with no gene match: 3. Germline loops: CDR1 MNHNS, CDR2 SASEGT. CDR3 size: 14 residues. CDR3 in DNA: TGTGCCAGCAGTGGGGGGAGGGCCACAGATACGCAGTATTTT. Residues: CASSGGRATDTQYF.

This clone was counted once. The chain joins TRBV28 to TRBJ1-2, with 7 bases fitting TRBD1. The V segment lost 8 bases and the J segment 0 bases; nucleotides outside the gene matches: 12. Germline-derived CDR1 and CDR2 are MDHEN and SYDVKM. The CDR3 consists of 16 residues. The CDR3 spells CASGRLTQGANYGYTF. DNA for the CDR3: TGTGCCAGCGGCCGCCTTACCCAGGGGGCTAACTATGGCTACACCTTC.

The chain joins TRBV7-9 to TRBJ2-1; D may be TRBD2 (7 bases). The germline V gene has CDR1 SEHNR and CDR2 FQNEAQ (reference sequence). This CDR3 comprises 15 residues. Trimming took 4 bases from V and 8 from J, leaving 18 bases between them. The CDR3 DNA reads TGTGCCAGCAGCTCGAGGGGGGGACCCTGGGATGAGCAGTTCTTC. Translated: CASSSRGGPWDEQFF.

The chain has TRBV7-6 and TRBJ1-6, with D possibly being TRBD1 (6 bases). Deletions cut 5 bases from V and 5 bases from J, with 16 bases between. This CDR3 contains 16 residues. Germline assignment: CDR1 SGHVS and CDR2 FNYEAQ. DNA for the CDR3: TGTGCCAGCAGCCCCCAGGGGTGGTCTGATAATTCACCCCTCCACTTT. This translates into CASSPQGWSDNSPLHF.

This chain connects TRBV19 to TRBJ1-2, with a tentative D call TRBD1 (6 bases). Germline V gene data show CDR1 as LNHDA and CDR2 as SQIVND (reference sequence). This CDR3 is built from 13 residues. With 6 bases removed from V and 4 bases from J, the gap between germline ends came to 12 bases. CDR3 DNA sequence: TGTGCCAGTAGCCCCGCCAGGGGCTATGGCTACACCTTC. It codes for CASSPARGYGYTF.

The V call is TRBV4-3, the J call TRBJ2-1; TRBD2 matches 10 bases. CDR1 is LGHNA, CDR2 YSLEER, per germline. Germline trimming cut 1 base from V and 10 bases from J; bases unmatched to any gene: 10. CDR3 length: 16 residues. The CDR3 DNA follows: TGCGCCAGCAGCCAAGGGACGAGCGGGAGGGCCGGCGAGCAGTTCTTC. Amino acids: CASSQGTSGRAGEQFF.